The source of this T cell receptor beta chain is a study of T cell responses to AZD1222 COVID-19 vaccine. Pooling was applied to second doses at about 4 or about 12 weeks. Germline V gene data show CDR1 as LGHDT and CDR2 as YNNKEL (reference sequence). CDR3 length: 16 residues. The ends were cut back, 1 base at V and 6 bases at J, with 13 bases in the middle. The table came from immunoSEQ multiplex PCR; TCRdb's copy has only in-frame clones and leaves some out. The table lists 150,000 to 200,000 clones, 92% of them singletons. The genes are TRBV3-1 (or the pseudogene TRBV3-2) and TRBJ1-6; D remains ambiguous. The sequencing used peripheral blood, collected 28 days after the second AZD1222 dose. The receptor's source is an adult who received the AZD1222 COVID-19 vaccine. The CDR3 nucleotides read TGTGCCAGCAGCCAAGGGTCAGCCCTGCTTAATTCACCCCTCCACTTT. Translating gives CASSQGSALLNSPLHF.